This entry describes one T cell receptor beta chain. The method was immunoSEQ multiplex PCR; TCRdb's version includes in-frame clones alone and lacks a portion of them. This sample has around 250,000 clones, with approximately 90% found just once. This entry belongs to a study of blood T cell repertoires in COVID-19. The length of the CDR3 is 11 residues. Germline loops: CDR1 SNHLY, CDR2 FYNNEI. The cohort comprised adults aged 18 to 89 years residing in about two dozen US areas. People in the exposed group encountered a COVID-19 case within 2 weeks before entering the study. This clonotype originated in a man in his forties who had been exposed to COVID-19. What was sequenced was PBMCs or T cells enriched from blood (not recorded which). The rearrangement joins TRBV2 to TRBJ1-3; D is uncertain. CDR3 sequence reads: CASRTGNTIYF. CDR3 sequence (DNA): TGTGCATCCAGAACTGGAAACACCATATATTTT.